This TCR beta chain emerged from a study of identical twins. Regarding the study as a whole: Cross-sectional statistical analysis, not tracking of the same donors, underpinned the conclusions. Abundant beta clonotypes from cord blood bore fewer insertions; memory repertoires lacked this pattern. Alpha sequences out of frame and shared by twins had excess low generation probability.

Details on this clonotype: What it binds is unknown.

It was template switching that added a universal primer site, and there were unique molecular identifiers on the cDNA. TCRdb reanalysed the 5' RACE reads using MiXCR and keeps one entry per CDR3 protein. The sample has nearly 900,000 distinct CDR3 sequences; roughly 12% are singletons. Germline V lookup: CDR1 MNHEY, CDR2 SMNVEV (reference sequence). CDR3 length: 15 residues. The V and J ends lost 5 bases and 3 bases respectively, with 17 bases between them. Another study also made use of these data, one on yellow fever vaccine responses in identical twins.

The clonotype originates from a young woman in good health. The sequencing input was PBMCs. V gene TRBV27 combines with J gene TRBJ2-7; either TRBD1 or TRBD2 may fit D (6 bases each). CDR3 sequence (DNA): TGTGCCAGCAGTGCCTCAGGGGCCGGGGGCTACGAGCAGTACTTC. Protein product: CASSASGAGGYEQYF.